Included here is one T cell receptor beta chain sequence, with context. This sample was included in a study of blood T cells in healthy people across ages. Then a second PCR, running roughly 7 to 12 cycles, was carried out with a sample-barcoded 5' primer and a J-beta primer mix. Using its own MiXCR run on the 5' RACE reads, TCRdb lists one record per CDR3 protein. Of around 970,000 distinct CDR3 sequences listed, roughly 51% are singletons. V lost 6 bases and J 0 bases, leaving 15 bases between the germline ends. The CDR3 is made up of 15 amino acids. The germline V gene has CDR1 DFQATT and CDR2 SNEGSKA (reference sequence).

The chain joins TRBV20-1 to TRBJ2-1; a possible D gene is TRBD2 (6 bases). Sequenced input: blood. This receptor was obtained from a woman aged 55-69 years in good health. The CDR3 sequence is CSATLAEHSYNEQFF. CDR3 bases: TGCAGTGCAACATTAGCGGAACACTCCTACAATGAGCAGTTCTTC.